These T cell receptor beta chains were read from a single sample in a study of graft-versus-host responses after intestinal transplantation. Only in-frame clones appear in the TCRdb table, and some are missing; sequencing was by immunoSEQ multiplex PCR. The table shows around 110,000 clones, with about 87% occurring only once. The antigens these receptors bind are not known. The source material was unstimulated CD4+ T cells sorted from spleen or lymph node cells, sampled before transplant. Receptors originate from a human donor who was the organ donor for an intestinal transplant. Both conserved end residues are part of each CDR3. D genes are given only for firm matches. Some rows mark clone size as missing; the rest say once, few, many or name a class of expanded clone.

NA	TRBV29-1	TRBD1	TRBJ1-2	CSVGQGYGYTF	TGCAGCGTTGGACAGGGTTATGGCTACACCTTC
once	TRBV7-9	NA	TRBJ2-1	CASSRHPGPLKFF	TGTGCCAGCAGCCGACATCCAGGGCCCCTCAAGTTCTTC
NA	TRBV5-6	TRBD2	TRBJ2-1	CASSPFGLAGGQGEQFF	TGTGCCAGCAGCCCATTTGGACTAGCGGGGGGGCAAGGTGAGCAGTTCTTC
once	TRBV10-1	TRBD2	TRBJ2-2	CASGGSSHANTGELFF	TGCGCCAGCGGCGGGAGTTCGCACGCGAACACCGGGGAGCTGTTTTTT
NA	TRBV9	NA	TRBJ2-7	CASSVGKGLTYEQYF	TGTGCCAGCAGCGTAGGTAAGGGCCTTACCTACGAGCAGTACTTC
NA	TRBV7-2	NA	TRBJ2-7	CASSPGLNADEQYF	TGTGCCAGCAGCCCGGGACTCAACGCCGACGAGCAGTACTTC
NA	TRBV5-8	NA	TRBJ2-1	CASSLEGAGTLYNEQFF	TGTGCCAGCAGCTTGGAGGGAGCCGGGACTCTTTACAATGAGCAGTTCTTC
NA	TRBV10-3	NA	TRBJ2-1	CAISESGPTLDEQFF	TGTGCCATCAGTGAGTCAGGCCCCACTTTGGATGAGCAGTTCTTC
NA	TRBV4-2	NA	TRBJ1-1	CASSKGGVVTEAFF	TGTGCCAGCAGCAAGGGAGGGGTAGTGACTGAAGCTTTCTTT
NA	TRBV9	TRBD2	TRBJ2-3	CASTTGTIPDTQYF	TGTGCCAGCACCACCGGGACTATTCCAGATACGCAGTATTTT
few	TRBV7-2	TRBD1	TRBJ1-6	CASGRDRNSPLHF	TGTGCCTCGGGCCGGGACAGAAATTCACCCCTCCACTTT
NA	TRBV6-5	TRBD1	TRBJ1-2	CASSYSRARGRPDTF	TGTGCCAGCAGTTACTCCCGGGCCAGGGGGCGTCCGGACACCTTC
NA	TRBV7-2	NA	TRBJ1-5	CASSLGGDGGQPQHF	TGTGCCAGCAGCTTAGGGGGGGACGGCGGTCAGCCCCAGCATTTT
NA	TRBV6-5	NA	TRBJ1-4	CASSYLPTATNEKLFF	TGTGCCAGCAGTTACCTACCGACAGCGACTAATGAAAAACTGTTTTTT
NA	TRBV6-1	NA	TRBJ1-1	CASSDGMNTEAFF	TGTGCCAGCAGTGATGGTATGAACACTGAAGCTTTCTTT
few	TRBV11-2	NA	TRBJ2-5	CASSLGARETQYF	TGTGCCAGCAGCTTGGGGGCCAGAGAGACCCAGTACTTC
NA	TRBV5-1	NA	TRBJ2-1	CASRTYNEQFF	TGCGCCAGCAGAACCTACAATGAGCAGTTCTTC
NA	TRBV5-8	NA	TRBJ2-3	CASSVLSATDTQYF	TGTGCCAGCAGCGTCCTTTCGGCCACAGATACGCAGTATTTT
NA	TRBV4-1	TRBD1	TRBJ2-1	CASSSSGTGGSEQFF	TGCGCCAGCAGCTCGTCCGGGACAGGGGGCAGTGAGCAGTTCTTC
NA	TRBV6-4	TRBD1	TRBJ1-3	CASRVRTGAGVSGNTIYF	TGTGCCAGCAGGGTACGGACAGGGGCGGGGGTCTCTGGAAACACCATATATTTT
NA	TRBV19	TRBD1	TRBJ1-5	CASSRGTGNSNQPQHF	TGTGCCAGTAGTAGGGGGACAGGGAATAGCAATCAGCCCCAGCATTTT
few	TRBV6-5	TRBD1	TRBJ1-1	CASSKTGATEAFF	TGTGCCAGCAGCAAAACAGGGGCCACTGAAGCTTTCTTT
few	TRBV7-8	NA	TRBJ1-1	CASSLAGGSNTEAFF	TGTGCCAGCAGCTTAGCGGGGGGCAGCAACACTGAAGCTTTCTTT
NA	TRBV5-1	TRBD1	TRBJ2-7	CASSQPTGAYEQYF	TGCGCCAGCAGCCAACCGACAGGGGCCTACGAGCAGTACTTC
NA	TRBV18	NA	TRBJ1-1	CASSPIRTPGNTEAFF	TGTGCCAGCTCACCGATAAGGACTCCAGGGAACACTGAAGCTTTCTTT
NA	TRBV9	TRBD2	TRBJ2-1	CASSVVAGGLPEQFF	TGTGCCAGCAGCGTAGTTGCGGGAGGCCTCCCCGAGCAGTTCTTC
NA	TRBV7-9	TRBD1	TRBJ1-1	CASSPGTENTEAFF	TGTGCCAGCAGCCCCGGGACAGAGAACACTGAAGCTTTCTTT
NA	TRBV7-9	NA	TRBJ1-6	CASTSVGNSPLHF	TGTGCCAGCACCTCAGTCGGGAATTCACCCCTCCACTTT
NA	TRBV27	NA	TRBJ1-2	CASSSSGGGRSGYTF	TGTGCCAGCAGTTCCTCTGGTGGGGGCCGGTCTGGCTACACCTTC